A single sample gave rise to the 26 T cell receptor beta chains below, sequenced in a study of T cells after posttransplantation cyclophosphamide. Busulfan-fludarabine conditioning, marrow transplant, and cyclophosphamide on days +3 and +4 were administered. The table came from immunoSEQ multiplex PCR; TCRdb's copy has only in-frame clones and leaves some out. The data show roughly 20,000 clones, 70% to 80% seen once. The material was PBMCs, obtained after an allogeneic stem cell transplant with post-transplant cyclophosphamide. These receptors were taken from a male patient in his thirties who received an allogeneic stem cell transplant from a related donor, was CMV-positive, and had acute GVHD only. Some T cells could come from the graft donor.

The chain carries TRBV4-1 and TRBJ2-3; possibly TRBD2 for D (7 bases). Trimming left V 0 bases short and J 1 base short, with 8 bases between. This CDR3 comprises 15 residues. The germline V gene encodes CDR1 MGHRA and CDR2 YSYEKL. The CDR3 region has the DNA TGCGCCAGCAGCCAAGAAGGGGGGGGCACAGATACGCAGTATTTT. This sequence encodes CASSQEGGGTDTQYF.

This chain uses TRBV9 with TRBJ2-3; D call uncertain. The germline V gene has CDR1 SGDLS and CDR2 YYNGEE. The CDR3 length is 14 residues. V gave up 4 bases and J gave up 0 bases, with 9 bases separating them. CDR3 sequence reads: CASSLDTSTDTQYF. As DNA, the CDR3 is TGTGCCAGCAGCCTCGACACAAGCACAGATACGCAGTATTTT.

The chain joins TRBV4-3 to TRBJ2-2; no firm D call. The CDR3 has 17 amino acids. The V gene's germline CDR1 is LGHNA and CDR2 YSLEER. V gave up 0 bases and J gave up 1 base, with 12 bases separating them. The CDR3 sequence: CASSQEFRRQNTGELFF. The DNA for the CDR3 is TGCGCCAGCAGCCAAGAGTTTCGCAGGCAGAACACCGGGGAGCTGTTTTTT.

The chain carries TRBV28 and TRBJ1-2; 8 bases are shared with TRBD1. Germline V lookup: CDR1 MDHEN, CDR2 SYDVKM. V trimming: 10 bases; J trimming: 4 bases; junction bases outside the gene matches: 14. CDR3 size: 15 residues. The CDR3 DNA sequence: TGTGCCACCCGACTCCCGGGACAGGAGACCTATGGCTACACCTTC. It is translated as CATRLPGQETYGYTF.

The J gene is TRBJ1-1, the V gene TRBV4-1; 11 bases map to TRBD1. Germline lookup yields CDR1 MGHRA and CDR2 YSYEKL. The CDR3 sequence is 18 residues long. Losses at the gene ends were 2 bases for V and 4 bases for J; bases not matched to a gene: 12. The CDR3 DNA is TGCGCCAGCAGCCAAAGTCCCGCGACCGGGACAGGGGGCACTGAAGCTTTCTTT. Its protein product is CASSQSPATGTGGTEAFF.

For the CDR3, the DNA is TGTGCCTGGAGTGGGGCGGGGGATGAAAAACTGTTTTTT. Amino acids: CAWSGAGDEKLFF. The chain recombines TRBV30 with TRBJ1-4; maybe TRBD1 (5 bases). This CDR3 has 13 amino acids. Germline CDR1 is GTSNPN and CDR2 is SVGIG (reference sequence). V was clipped by 1 base and J by 6 bases, with 9 bases between them.

This chain connects TRBV9 to TRBJ2-2; 7 nucleotides match TRBD1. Germline V CDR1 and CDR2: SGDLS, YYNGEE. V dropped 3 bases and J dropped 6; count of bases not matched to a gene: 8. CDR3 length equals 15 residues. CDR3 amino acids: CASSAWTGRPGELFF. The CDR3 bases are TGTGCCAGCAGCGCCTGGACAGGCCGCCCCGGGGAGCTGTTTTTT.

This chain joins TRBV9 and TRBJ1-1; no reliable D call. Germline V gene sequence: CDR1 SGDLS, CDR2 YYNGEE. The CDR3 is 16 residues long. V was pared by 4 bases and J by 4 bases, with 20 bases between. CDR3 in DNA: TGTGCCAGCAGCTCCGGCGGTTTGGGCGGGATCACTGAAGCTTTCTTT. This encodes CASSSGGLGGITEAFF.

The chain joins TRBV29-1 to TRBJ2-3, with D maybe TRBD2 (5 bases). V was clipped by 4 bases and J by 8 bases, with 13 bases between them. The germline V gene encodes CDR1 SQVTM and CDR2 ANQGSEA. The CDR3 has 12 amino acids. CDR3 loop: CSVGGRSGTQYF. The CDR3 region has the DNA TGCAGCGTTGGAGGGAGATCAGGTACGCAGTATTTT.

This clone was observed a handful of times. The gene calls are TRBV15 and TRBJ2-1; 10 nucleotides line up with TRBD1. Germline CDR1 and CDR2: LNHNV and YYDKDF (reference sequence). Losses at the gene ends were 0 bases for V and 5 bases for J; bases not matched to a gene: 10. The CDR3 is made up of 18 amino acids. The CDR3 region is CATSREGFPGTGDNEQFF. The CDR3 nucleotides are TGTGCCACCAGCAGAGAAGGGTTCCCCGGGACAGGGGACAATGAGCAGTTCTTC.

Only a few counts were recorded for this clone. Relative to the germline gene, one junction end is altered; a read error may explain this. The rearrangement joins TRBV5-5 to TRBJ1-6, with unresolved D. The CDR3 runs to 14 residues. The germline gives CDR1 SGHKS, CDR2 YYEKEE (reference sequence). CDR3 residues: CASSHLTYNSPLHF. The DNA of the CDR3 is TGCGCCAGCAGCCATTTGACTTATAATTCACCCCTCCACTTT.

The chain carries TRBV15 and TRBJ1-1; TRBD1 aligns across 9 bases. CDR3 length: 15 amino acids. CDR1 LNHNV and CDR2 YYDKDF come from the germline V gene (reference sequence). V was clipped by 3 bases and J by 6 bases; unmatched bases: 8. Written as DNA, the CDR3 is TGTGCCACCAGCAGCGAAGACAGGGGGACCTCTGAAGCTTTCTTT. This codes for CATSSEDRGTSEAFF. Full variable domain (rest looked up from reference TRBV15 and TRBJ1-1): DAMVIQNPRYQVTQFGKPVTLSCSQTLNHNVMYWYQQKSSQAPKLLFHYYDKDFNNEADTPDNFQSRRPNTSFCFLDIRSPGLGDTAMYLCATSSEDRGTSEAFFGQGTRLTVV.

The rearrangement links TRBV28 to TRBJ2-7; 7 bases align to TRBD1. V lost 3 bases and J lost 4; bases outside the gene matches: 6. The CDR3 length is 14 residues. Germline CDR1 and CDR2: MDHEN and SYDVKM. For the CDR3, the DNA is TGTGCCAGCAGTTTTGCAGGGGGTGCGTACGAGCAGTACTTC. It specifies CASSFAGGAYEQYF.

J is TRBJ2-2 and V is TRBV5-1; D perhaps matches TRBD1 (6 bases). The germline V gene has CDR1 SGHRS and CDR2 YFSETQ. Trimming left V 2 bases short and J 6 bases short, with 8 bases between. The CDR3 sequence is 13 residues long. The CDR3 region is CASSFKGAGELFF. The CDR3 nucleotides are TGCGCCAGCAGCTTTAAGGGGGCCGGGGAGCTGTTTTTT.

The V and J genes are TRBV6-6 and TRBJ2-7; a weak D match, TRBD2 (6 bases). CDR1 is MNHNY, CDR2 SVGAGI, per germline (reference sequence). V lost 6 bases and J lost 4, with 16 bases in between. The CDR3 covers 14 residues. The CDR3 coding sequence is TGTGCCAGCAGCGGGTCCGGGGGAGCTTACGAGCAGTACTTC. It translates to CASSGSGGAYEQYF.

This clone showed up just a few times. This chain links TRBV11-2 with TRBJ2-1, with a possible D match to TRBD1 (6 bases). This CDR3 spans 14 amino acids. V was shortened by 5 bases and J by 6 bases, with 14 bases between the two germline ends. Per the germline V gene, CDR1 is SGHAT and CDR2 is FQNNGV. The CDR3 DNA reads as TGTGCCAGCAGCCTTACCAGGGGCTCCAATGAGCAGTTCTTC. Translated, it gives CASSLTRGSNEQFF. Based on the CDR3 plus reference TRBV11-2 and TRBJ2-1, the full variable domain is EAGVAQSPRYKIIEKRQSVAFWCNPISGHATLYWYQQILGQGPKLLIQFQNNGVVDDSQLPKDRFSAERLKGVDSTLKIQPAKLEDSAVYLCASSLTRGSNEQFFGPGTRLTVL.

Only one count was recorded for this clone. The rearrangement uses TRBV6-6 and TRBJ2-7; 8 bases match TRBD1. Per the germline V gene, CDR1 is MNHNY and CDR2 is SVGAGI (reference sequence). The V segment lost 6 bases and the J segment 4 bases; nucleotides outside the gene matches: 8. The CDR3 is 14 residues long. The CDR3 sequence is CASSPAGGLYEQYF. The CDR3 DNA follows: TGTGCCAGCAGCCCAGCAGGGGGCCTGTACGAGCAGTACTTC.

This rearrangement joins TRBV13 to TRBJ1-5, with D perhaps TRBD1 (5 bases). The ends were cut back, 5 bases at V and 0 bases at J, with 14 bases in the middle. This CDR3 is built from 16 residues. The germline CDR1 and CDR2 sequences are PRHDT and FYEKMQ (reference sequence). Written as DNA, the CDR3 is TGTGCCAGCAGCAGAGGACATCTTACTAGCAATCAGCCCCAGCATTTT. It translates to CASSRGHLTSNQPQHF.

This clone was recorded only once. The chain employs TRBV27 and TRBJ1-1, with TRBD1 identical over 7 bases. After removal of 7 bases from V and 5 bases from J, the junction contained 13 bases not matched to a gene. The V gene's germline CDR1 is MNHEY and CDR2 SMNVEV (reference sequence). CDR3 length: 15 amino acids. The CDR3 is CASTTTGTRETEAFF. DNA of the CDR3: TGTGCCAGCACTACGACAGGGACGCGGGAAACTGAAGCTTTCTTT.

The chain recombines TRBV6-5 with TRBJ1-1; D call uncertain. Germline lookup yields CDR1 MNHEY and CDR2 SVGAGI. V was shortened by 2 bases and J by 3 bases, with 10 bases between the two germline ends. This CDR3 is built from 14 residues. The CDR3 sequence: CASSYIGVHTEAFF. CDR3 in DNA: TGTGCCAGCAGTTACATCGGGGTCCACACTGAAGCTTTCTTT.

The chain combines TRBV5-4 with TRBJ2-2, with D perhaps matching TRBD1 (6 bases). CDR1 SGHNT and CDR2 YYREEE come from the germline V gene (reference sequence). V dropped 2 bases and J dropped 7 bases, with 12 bases sitting between them. The CDR3 totals 14 residues. The CDR3 protein is CASSFGGSVGELFF. DNA of the CDR3: TGTGCCAGCAGCTTTGGGGGCTCGGTCGGGGAGCTGTTTTTT.

Within the sample, this clone is medium-sized (0.01 to 0.1%). This sequence joins TRBV7-9 and TRBJ1-2; unclear D gene. The germline gives CDR1 SEHNR, CDR2 FQNEAQ (reference sequence). This CDR3 has 12 residues. V lost 5 bases and J 8 bases, leaving 12 bases between the germline ends. The CDR3 here is CASSPDKWGYTF. The CDR3 DNA reads as TGTGCCAGCAGCCCAGATAAGTGGGGCTACACCTTC.

The chain recombines TRBV9 with TRBJ1-5, with D maybe TRBD1 (6 bases). This CDR3 has 14 residues. Germline V gene sequence: CDR1 SGDLS, CDR2 YYNGEE. Trimming pared 4 bases from V and 7 bases from J, leaving 15 bases between. For the CDR3, the DNA is TGTGCCAGCAGCCCTACAGGGTCAGGGCAGCCCCAGCATTTT. Translated: CASSPTGSGQPQHF.

This clone was observed a few times. The chain links TRBV29-1 to TRBJ1-1; maybe TRBD1 (5 bases). CDR1 is SQVTM, CDR2 ANQGSEA, per germline. The germline V and J ends were trimmed by 4 bases and 8 bases, with 11 bases remaining between them. This CDR3 has 11 residues. The DNA for the CDR3 is TGCAGCGTTGCCAGGGCTAAGGAAGCTTTCTTT. The encoded protein is CSVARAKEAFF.

The chain is built from TRBV25-1 and TRBJ1-1; 8 bases agree with TRBD1. The CDR3 sequence is 13 residues long. The V gene end was trimmed by 4 bases and the J gene end by 4 bases; junction bases not matched to a gene: 2. The germline V gene has CDR1 MGHDK and CDR2 SYGVNS. CDR3 DNA sequence: TGTGCCAGCAGTGCTACAGGGGGCACTGAAGCTTTCTTT. Residues: CASSATGGTEAFF.

V usage is TRBV7-8 and J usage is TRBJ2-6; the D gene is possibly TRBD1 (5 bases). Germline-derived CDR1 and CDR2 are SGHVS and FQNEAQ. The CDR3 length is 16 residues. Trimming removed 1 base from V and 4 bases from J, with 11 bases in between. CDR3 in DNA: TGTGCCAGCAGCTTAGTTCAGGGTGCCGGGGCCAACGTCCTGACTTTC. Its translation: CASSLVQGAGANVLTF.